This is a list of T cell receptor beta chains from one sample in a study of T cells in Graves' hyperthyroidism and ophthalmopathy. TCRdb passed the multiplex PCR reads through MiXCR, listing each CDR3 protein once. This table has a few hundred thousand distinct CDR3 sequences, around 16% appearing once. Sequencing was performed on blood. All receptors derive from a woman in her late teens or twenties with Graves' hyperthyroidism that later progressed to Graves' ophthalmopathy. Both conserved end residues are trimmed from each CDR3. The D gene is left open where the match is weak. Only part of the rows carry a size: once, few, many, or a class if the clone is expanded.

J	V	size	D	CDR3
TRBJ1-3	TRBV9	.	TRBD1	ASSVGQGGNTTY
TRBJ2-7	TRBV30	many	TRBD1	AADRGYEQY
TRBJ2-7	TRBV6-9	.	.	ASSYELIYEQY
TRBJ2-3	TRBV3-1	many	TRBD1	ASSSPGTGGDTQY
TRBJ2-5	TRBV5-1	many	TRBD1	ASSLEFGTGETQY
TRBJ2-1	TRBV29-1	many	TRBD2	SVLWTSGIGEQF
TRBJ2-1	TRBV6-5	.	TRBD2	ASSTRGSSYNEQF
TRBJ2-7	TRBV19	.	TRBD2	ASSATSGSTYEQY
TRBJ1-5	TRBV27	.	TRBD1	ASGDRGSGQPQH
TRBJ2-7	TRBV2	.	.	ASIGGEQY
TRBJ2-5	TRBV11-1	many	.	ASSSSGTSQETQY
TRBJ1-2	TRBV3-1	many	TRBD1	ASSQGTGAGYT
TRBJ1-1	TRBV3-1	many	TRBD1	ASSQAGGQLFTEAF
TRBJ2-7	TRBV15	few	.	ATSRARGGYEQY
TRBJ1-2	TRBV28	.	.	ASSFLGGNYGYT
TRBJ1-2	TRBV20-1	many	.	SARDQGGNGYT
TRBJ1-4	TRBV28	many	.	ASSFMGGATNEKLF
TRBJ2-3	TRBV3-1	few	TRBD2	ASSQELAGVQY
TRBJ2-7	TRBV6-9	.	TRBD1	ASQRDRGMHEQY
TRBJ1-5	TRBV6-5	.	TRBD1	ASSYGQGADQPQH
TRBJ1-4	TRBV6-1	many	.	ASSSQGTNEKLF
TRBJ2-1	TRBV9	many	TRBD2	ASSVGAGELSYNEQF
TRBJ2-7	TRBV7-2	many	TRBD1	ASSAQGGDEQY
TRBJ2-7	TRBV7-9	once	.	ASSHGTPYEQY
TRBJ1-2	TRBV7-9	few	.	ASRAYREPLYGYT
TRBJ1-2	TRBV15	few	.	ATSRTGFLA
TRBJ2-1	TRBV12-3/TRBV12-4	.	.	ASSFGGLNVDEQF
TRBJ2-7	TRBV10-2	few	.	ASSPRDWGLYEQY
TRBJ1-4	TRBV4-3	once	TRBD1	ASSQGGTGYEKLF
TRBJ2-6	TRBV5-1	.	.	ASSLTGNGANVLT
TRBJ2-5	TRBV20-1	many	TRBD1	SARGTVKETQY
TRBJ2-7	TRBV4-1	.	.	ASAPKGVSYEQY
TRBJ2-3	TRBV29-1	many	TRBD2	SVGAGAGGDTQY
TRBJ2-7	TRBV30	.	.	AWSDHPVGEQY
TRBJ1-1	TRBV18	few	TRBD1	ASPLVGQGLGDTEAF
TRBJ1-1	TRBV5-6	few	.	ASSYYGTQAF
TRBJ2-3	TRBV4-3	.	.	ASSQAATDTQY
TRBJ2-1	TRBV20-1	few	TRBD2	SARDPSGRAGRDNEQF
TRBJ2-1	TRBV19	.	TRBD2	ASSIKAGVVYNEQF
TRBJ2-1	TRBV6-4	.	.	ASSERPEYEQF
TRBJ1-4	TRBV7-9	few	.	ASSLGRQLNEKLF
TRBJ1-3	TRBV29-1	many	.	SVRGAGAYGNTIY
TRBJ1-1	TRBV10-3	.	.	AISDGSGTANTEAF
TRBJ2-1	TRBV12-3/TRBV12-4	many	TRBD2	ASSSYTSGSLNEQF
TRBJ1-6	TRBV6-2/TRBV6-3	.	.	ASSYGQNSPLH
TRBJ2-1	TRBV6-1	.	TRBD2	ASMGTSGSGNEQF
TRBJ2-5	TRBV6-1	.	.	ASSEVGLETQY
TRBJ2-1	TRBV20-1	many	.	SARATDYNEQF
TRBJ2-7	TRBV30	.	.	AWGRSEQY
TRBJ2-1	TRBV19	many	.	ASSPSGLIGQEQF
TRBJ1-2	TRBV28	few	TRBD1	ASSPPPDRVSYGYT
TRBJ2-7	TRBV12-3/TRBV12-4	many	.	ASSLPGTGGYEQY
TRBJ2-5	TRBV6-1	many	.	ASGRSETQY